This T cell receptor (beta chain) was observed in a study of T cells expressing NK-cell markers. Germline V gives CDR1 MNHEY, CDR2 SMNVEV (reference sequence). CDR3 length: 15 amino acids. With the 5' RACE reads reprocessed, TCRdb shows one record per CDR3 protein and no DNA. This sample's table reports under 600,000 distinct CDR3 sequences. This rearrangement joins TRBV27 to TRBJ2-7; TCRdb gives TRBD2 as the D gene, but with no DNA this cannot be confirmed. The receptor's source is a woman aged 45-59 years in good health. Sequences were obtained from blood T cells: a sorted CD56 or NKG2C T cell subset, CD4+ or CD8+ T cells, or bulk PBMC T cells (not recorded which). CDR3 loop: CASSLTSGGPYEQYF.